Presented here are 14 T cell receptor beta chains from one specimen sequenced in a study of regulatory T cells in long-lasting Graves disease. The time point here: persistent/refractory GD, antithyroid drugs over 5 years with positive TRAb. Construction of the TCR library relied on RNA isolated from PBMCs. Building the TCR beta libraries relied on iRepertoire HTBI primers, and CDR3 regions underwent Arm-PCR. TCRdb re-analysed the multiplex PCR reads in MiXCR, keeping a single row per CDR3 protein. The data show hundreds of thousands of distinct CDR3 sequences, roughly 20% seen once. The material was peripheral blood mononuclear cells (PBMCs), obtained when the disease was refractory, from a patient treated with antithyroid drugs. These receptors all stem from a female donor with Graves disease.

This clonotype was detected ten times or more. The rearrangement links TRBV20-1 to TRBJ2-7; no clear D gene. Germline V gene lookup returns CDR1 DFQATT and CDR2 SNEGSKA (reference sequence). This CDR3 contains 10 residues. V lost 6 bases and J 4 bases, leaving 7 bases between the germline ends. The CDR3 is CSATDYEQYF. The CDR3 region has the DNA TGCAGTGCCACTGATTACGAGCAGTACTTC.

This chain's CDR3 is CASSYSATNYGYTF. As DNA, the CDR3 is TGTGCCAGCAGTTACTCAGCAACTAACTATGGCTACACCTTC. The chain combines TRBV28 with TRBJ1-2; D call uncertain. This CDR3 has 14 amino acids. Trimming left V 4 bases short and J 0 bases short, with 9 bases between. CDR1 MDHEN and CDR2 SYDVKM come from the germline V gene.

This clonotype came up many times. The chain employs TRBV28 and TRBJ2-5, with D tentatively TRBD2 (5 bases). Trimming shortened V by 8 bases and J by 4 bases, and 14 bases separated the two germline ends. Germline values: CDR1 MDHEN, CDR2 SYDVKM. The CDR3 loop spans 13 amino acids. This CDR3 is CASASRAGETQYF. The DNA of the CDR3 is TGTGCCAGCGCAAGTAGGGCGGGAGAGACCCAGTACTTC.

This clonotype appeared a few times. The V call is TRBV20-1, the J call TRBJ2-4; 13 positions match TRBD2. Trimming took 5 bases from V and 8 from J; bases not matched to a gene: 12. The CDR3 covers 16 residues. Germline V gene data show CDR1 as DFQATT and CDR2 as SNEGSKA (reference sequence). The CDR3 reads CSAPRRTSGSLYIQYF. CDR3 coding DNA: TGCAGTGCTCCTAGGCGGACTAGCGGGAGTTTGTACATTCAGTACTTC.

This clonotype appeared a few times. V and J are TRBV27 and TRBJ2-1; no clear D. From germline, CDR1 is MNHEY and CDR2 SMNVEV (reference sequence). The CDR3 is 13 amino acids. Trimming cost V 5 bases and J 0 bases, with 5 bases left between them. The chain's CDR3 is CASSTRSYNEQFF. The CDR3 bases are TGTGCCAGCAGTACTCGCTCCTACAATGAGCAGTTCTTC.

In its sample, this clonotype was seen a few times. The chain combines TRBV5-1 with TRBJ2-1; 7 positions agree with TRBD1. The germline V gene has CDR1 SGHRS and CDR2 YFSETQ. The CDR3 covers 14 residues. V was clipped by 6 bases and J by 4 bases; unmatched bases: 7. This CDR3 is CASTRDRMYNEQFF. The DNA of the CDR3 is TGCGCCAGCACCCGGGACAGAATGTACAATGAGCAGTTCTTC.

The V gene is TRBV25-1, the J gene TRBJ2-3; D might be TRBD2 (6 bases). CDR1 and CDR2 from the germline V gene are MGHDK and SYGVNS. The CDR3 spans 13 residues. V lost 1 base, J lost 6 bases, and 8 bases lay in between. The CDR3 loop reads CASSEWGVDTQYF. CDR3 coding DNA: TGTGCCAGCAGTGAATGGGGGGTGGATACGCAGTATTTT. The full variable domain, with the rest looked up from reference TRBV25-1 and TRBJ2-3, is EADIYQTPRYLVIGTGKKITLECSQTMGHDKMYWYQQDPGMELHLIHYSYGVNSTEKGDLSSESTVSRIRTEHFPLTLESARPSHTSQYLCASSEWGVDTQYFGPGTRLTVL.

The chain carries TRBV6-5 and TRBJ1-1, with a possible D match to TRBD1 (5 bases). There are 14 residues in the CDR3. The V gene lost 0 bases and the J gene lost 7 bases, with 12 bases spanning the gap. Per the germline V gene, CDR1 is MNHEY and CDR2 is SVGAGI. Here the CDR3 reads CASSYSGVQIEAFF. For the CDR3, the DNA is TGTGCCAGCAGTTACTCGGGGGTTCAAATTGAAGCTTTCTTT.

V usage is TRBV19 and J usage is TRBJ2-1; the D gene is possibly TRBD2 (6 bases). The germline V and J ends were trimmed by 5 bases and 7 bases, with 15 bases remaining between them. Germline V gene lookup returns CDR1 LNHDA and CDR2 SQIVND (reference sequence). The CDR3 is made up of 14 amino acids. CDR3 sequence reads: CASSASFGGNEQFF. CDR3 nucleotide sequence: TGTGCCAGTAGTGCAAGCTTTGGGGGGAATGAGCAGTTCTTC. Filled out from reference TRBV19 and TRBJ2-1, the complete variable domain reads DGGITQSPKYLFRKEGQNVTLSCEQNLNHDAMYWYRQDPGQGLRLIYYSQIVNDFQKGDIAEGYSVSREKKESFPLTVTSAQKNPTAFYLCASSASFGGNEQFFGPGTRLTVL.

This clonotype was found many times. The chain joins TRBV2 to TRBJ2-5; D is possibly TRBD1 or TRBD2 (5 bases each). V lost 8 bases, J lost 5 bases, and 12 bases lay in between. Germline CDR1 reads SNHLY; CDR2 reads FYNNEI. The CDR3 covers 12 residues. CDR3 bases: TGTGCCAGCGGGACGATCCCTGAGACCCAGTACTTC. Its protein is CASGTIPETQYF.

This clonotype showed up many times. The rearrangement links TRBV28 to TRBJ1-1; D gene ambiguous. Germline CDR1 and CDR2: MDHEN and SYDVKM. The CDR3 runs to 12 residues. Trimming removed 3 bases at V and 8 bases at J, with 10 bases between. The CDR3 bases are TGTGCCAGCAGTTTCAGAGGGCTGGAAGCTTTCTTT. This gives the protein CASSFRGLEAFF.

The J gene is TRBJ1-3, the V gene TRBV25-1; D remains ambiguous. Between the trimmed V and J ends, which lost 2 bases and 0 bases, there was a span of 8 bases. Germline values: CDR1 MGHDK, CDR2 SYGVNS. This CDR3 is 15 amino acids long. The CDR3 region is CASSEGVNSGNTIYF. The CDR3 nucleotides read TGTGCCAGCAGTGAAGGTGTGAACTCTGGAAACACCATATATTTT.

Note on this clonotype: A much larger clone differs from this one at a single base, so this may be a read error. Since no conserved phenylalanine or tryptophan closes the CDR3, a read error is the likely cause. The V call is TRBV25-1, the J call TRBJ2-7, with D possibly TRBD2 on 6 matching bases. Trimming pared 6 bases from V and 2 bases from J, leaving 14 bases between. Germline lookup yields CDR1 MGHDK and CDR2 SYGVNS. The CDR3 contains 14 residues. This chain's CDR3 is CASSRASAPYEQYL. CDR3 nucleotide sequence: TGTGCCAGCAGCCGAGCTAGCGCCCCCTACGAGCAGTACCTC.

This clonotype was picked up many times. The chain couples TRBV12-3 or TRBV12-4 to TRBJ1-1, with D unclear. CDR3 length: 12 amino acids. Trimming took 8 bases from V and 1 from J, leaving 8 bases between them. In DNA, the CDR3 is TGTGCCAGCCGCCGAGCGAACACTGAAGCTTTCTTT. Amino acid sequence: CASRRANTEAFF.